This TCR beta chain was retrieved from a study of cytomegalovirus exposure and HLA in healthy donors. General study findings and limits: TCR beta V- and J-gene trimming, according to a later analysis, was linked to a missense DCLRE1C variant.

Germline CDR1 reads SQVTM; CDR2 reads ANQGSEA. The CDR3 is 15 amino acids. Trimming took off 0 bases at V and 2 bases at J, with 13 bases between the two ends. The PCR employed 60 Vbeta primers together with 13 Jbeta primers. Measured with immunoSEQ multiplex PCR; TCRdb has only the in-frame clones, and not every one. This sample has 100,000 to 150,000 clones, with roughly 82% found just once. This clone showed up just a few times. Its antigen is as yet unknown. Material for sequencing was PBMCs. The sequence came from a boy aged 5-17 years in good health and CMV-seronegative. The genes are TRBV29-1 and TRBJ2-5; a possible D gene is TRBD2 (7 bases). CDR3 sequence: CSVEDLGGGQETQYF. The CDR3 DNA reads TGCAGCGTTGAAGATCTAGGGGGGGGGCAAGAGACCCAGTACTTC.